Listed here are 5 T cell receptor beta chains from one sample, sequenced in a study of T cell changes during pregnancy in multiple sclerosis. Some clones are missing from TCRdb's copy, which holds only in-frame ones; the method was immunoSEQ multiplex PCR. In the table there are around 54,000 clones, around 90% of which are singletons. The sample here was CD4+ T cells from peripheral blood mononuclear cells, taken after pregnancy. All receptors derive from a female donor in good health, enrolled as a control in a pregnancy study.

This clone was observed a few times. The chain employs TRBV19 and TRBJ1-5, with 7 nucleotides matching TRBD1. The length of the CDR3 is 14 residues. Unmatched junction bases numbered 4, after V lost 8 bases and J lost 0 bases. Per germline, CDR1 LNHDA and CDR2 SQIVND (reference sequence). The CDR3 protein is CASSGQDSNQPQHF. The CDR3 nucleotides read TGTGCCAGTTCCGGACAGGATAGCAATCAGCCCCAGCATTTT.

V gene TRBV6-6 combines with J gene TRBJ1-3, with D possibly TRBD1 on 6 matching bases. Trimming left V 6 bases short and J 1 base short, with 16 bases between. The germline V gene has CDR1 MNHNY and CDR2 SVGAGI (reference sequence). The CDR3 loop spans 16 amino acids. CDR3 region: CASSLKQGGSGNTIYF. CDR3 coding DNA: TGTGCCAGCAGCTTAAAACAGGGAGGGTCTGGAAACACCATATATTTT.

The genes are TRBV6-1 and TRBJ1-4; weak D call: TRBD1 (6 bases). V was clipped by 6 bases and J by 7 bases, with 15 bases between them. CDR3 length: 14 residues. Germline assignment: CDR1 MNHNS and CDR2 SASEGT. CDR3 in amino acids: CASSQTGRREKLFF. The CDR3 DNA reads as TGTGCCAGCAGCCAGACAGGTAGACGTGAAAAACTGTTTTTT.

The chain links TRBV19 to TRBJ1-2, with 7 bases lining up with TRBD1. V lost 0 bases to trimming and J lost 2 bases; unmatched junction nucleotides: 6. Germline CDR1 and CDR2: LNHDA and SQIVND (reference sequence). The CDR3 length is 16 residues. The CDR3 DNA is TGTGCCAGTAGTATAGACCCCCGGACAGGAAACTATGGCTACACCTTC. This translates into CASSIDPRTGNYGYTF.

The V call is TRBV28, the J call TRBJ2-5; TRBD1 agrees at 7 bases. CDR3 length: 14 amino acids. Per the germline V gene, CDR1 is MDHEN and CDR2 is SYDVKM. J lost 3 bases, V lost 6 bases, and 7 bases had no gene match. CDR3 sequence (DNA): TGTGCCAGCAGCGAACAGGGGAAGGAAGAGACCCAGTACTTC. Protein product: CASSEQGKEETQYF.